Presented here are 9 T cell receptor beta chains from one specimen sequenced in a study of blood T cell repertoires in COVID-19. Sequenced by immunoSEQ multiplex PCR; TCRdb stores in-frame clones only, minus some. There are some 240,000 clones in the sample; 80% occur only once, and about 13% lies in the top ten. Sample: peripheral blood. The receptors were sampled from a human donor in a cohort sampled during active COVID-19.

The gene calls are TRBV6-1 and TRBJ1-5, with D possibly matching TRBD1 (5 bases). The CDR3 is made up of 16 amino acids. V gave up 4 bases and J gave up 0 bases, with 13 bases separating them. Germline assignment: CDR1 MNHNS and CDR2 SASEGT. The CDR3 nucleotides are TGTGCCAGCAGTGGTGGGGCGGCGCTTAGCAATCAGCCCCAGCATTTT. The encoded protein is CASSGGAALSNQPQHF.

The chain employs TRBV14 and TRBJ1-2, with D hard to call. Germline CDR1 is SGHDN and CDR2 is FVKESK. V was pared by 0 bases and J by 4 bases, with 15 bases between. The CDR3 sequence is 16 residues long. CDR3 amino acids: CASSQEVEVRLYGYTF. Here the CDR3 DNA reads TGTGCCAGCAGCCAAGAAGTCGAGGTCCGACTCTATGGCTACACCTTC.

CDR3 residues: CASSYSKGLSPLHF. The CDR3 nucleotides are TGTGCCAGCAGTTACTCGAAGGGGCTTTCACCCCTCCACTTT. The genes are TRBV6-5 and TRBJ1-6; TRBD1 is a possible D gene (5 bases). The CDR3 totals 14 residues. V was cut by 0 bases and J by 9 bases, with 9 bases left in between. The germline CDR1 and CDR2 sequences are MNHEY and SVGAGI.

This chain joins TRBV4-2 and TRBJ2-5; possible D gene TRBD1, 6 bases. The germline V gene has CDR1 LGHNA and CDR2 YNFKEQ. Deletions cut 5 bases from V and 5 bases from J, with 21 bases between. The CDR3 totals 16 residues. CDR3 loop: CASSKHRATTGETQYF. The CDR3 DNA reads TGTGCCAGCAGCAAGCACCGGGCCACTACAGGGGAGACCCAGTACTTC.

On this clone itself: Other DNA variants within this sample encode the same CDR3. This sequence joins TRBV28 and TRBJ1-2, with D maybe TRBD1 (5 bases). This CDR3 is built from 13 residues. Germline V CDR1 and CDR2: MDHEN, SYDVKM. Trimming took off 1 base at V and 2 bases at J, with 5 bases between the two ends. CDR3 in amino acids: CASSLSGNYGYTF. The DNA of the CDR3 is TGTGCCAGCAGTTTATCAGGGAACTATGGCTACACCTTC.

The chain uses TRBV19 and TRBJ2-6; D not certain. The CDR3 covers 17 residues. With 1 base removed from V and 0 bases from J, the gap between germline ends came to 10 bases. CDR1 and CDR2 (germline): LNHDA, SQIVND (reference sequence). The CDR3 is CASSIGADSSGANVLTF. DNA of the CDR3: TGTGCCAGTAGTATAGGGGCAGATTCCTCTGGGGCCAACGTCCTGACTTTC. The complete variable domain, with remaining parts taken from reference TRBV19 and TRBJ2-6, reads DGGITQSPKYLFRKEGQNVTLSCEQNLNHDAMYWYRQDPGQGLRLIYYSQIVNDFQKGDIAEGYSVSREKKESFPLTVTSAQKNPTAFYLCASSIGADSSGANVLTFGAGSRLTVL.

V and J are TRBV9 and TRBJ1-4; TRBD1 agrees at 9 bases. The V gene's germline CDR1 is SGDLS and CDR2 YYNGEE. The CDR3 is 14 residues long. The junction had 9 bases not matched to a gene; V was cut back by 3 bases and J by 12 bases. The CDR3 sequence: CASSGQGGGFELFF. The CDR3 nucleotides are TGTGCCAGCAGCGGACAGGGGGGCGGTTTCGAACTGTTTTTT.

The chain is built from TRBV7-6 and TRBJ1-4; 8 nucleotides line up with TRBD1. This CDR3 region has 14 residues. The junction had 6 bases not matched to a gene; V was cut back by 5 bases and J by 7 bases. CDR1 and CDR2 (germline): SGHVS, FNYEAQ. This CDR3 is CASSRTGSAEKLFF. DNA of the CDR3: TGTGCCAGCAGCCGGACAGGGTCGGCTGAAAAACTGTTTTTT. Supplemented by reference TRBV7-6 and TRBJ1-4, the full variable domain reads GAGVSQSPRYKVTKRGQDVALRCDPISGHVSLYWYRQALGQGPEFLTYFNYEAQQDKSGLPNDRFSAERPEGSISTLTIQRTEQRDSAMYRCASSRTGSAEKLFFGSGTQLSVL.

This rearrangement joins TRBV5-6 to TRBJ2-7, with TRBD1 matching 7 bases. The V and J ends lost 4 bases and 7 bases, in that order; junction bases with no gene match: 14. The CDR3 is 15 residues long. Germline lookup yields CDR1 SGHDT and CDR2 YYEEEE. CDR3 residues: CASSLFPTGAEEQYF. CDR3 nucleotides: TGTGCCAGCAGCCTTTTCCCAACAGGGGCTGAGGAGCAGTACTTC. Full variable domain (missing parts from reference TRBV5-6 and TRBJ2-7): DAGVTQSPTHLIKTRGQQVTLRCSPKSGHDTVSWYQQALGQGPQFIFQYYEEEERQRGNFPDRFSGHQFPNYSSELNVNALLLGDSALYLCASSLFPTGAEEQYFGPGTRLTVT.